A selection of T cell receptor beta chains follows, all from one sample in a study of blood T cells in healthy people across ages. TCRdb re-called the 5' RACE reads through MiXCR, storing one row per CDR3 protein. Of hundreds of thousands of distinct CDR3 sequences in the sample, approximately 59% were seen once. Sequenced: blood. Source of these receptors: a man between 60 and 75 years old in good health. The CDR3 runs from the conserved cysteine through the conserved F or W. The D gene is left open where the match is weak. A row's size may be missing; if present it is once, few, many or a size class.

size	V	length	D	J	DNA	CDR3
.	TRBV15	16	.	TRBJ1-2	TGTGCCACCAGCAGAGATGGGCAGAAGGTGGGCTATGGCTACACCTTC	CATSRDGQKVGYGYTF
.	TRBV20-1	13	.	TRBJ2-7	TGCAGTGCTGGCGGACCATATTCCTACGAGCAGTACTTC	CSAGGPYSYEQYF
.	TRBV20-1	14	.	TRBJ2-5	TGCAGTGCCGGGCATCCGGGCCTTCAAGAGACCCAGTACTTC	CSAGHPGLQETQYF
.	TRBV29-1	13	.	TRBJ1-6	TGCAGCGTGGCTGAGGGGGAGCATTCACCCCTCCACTTT	CSVAEGEHSPLHF
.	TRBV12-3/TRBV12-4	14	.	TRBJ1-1	TGTGCCAGCAGTTCAACGGACAAAAACACTGAAGCTTTCTTT	CASSSTDKNTEAFF
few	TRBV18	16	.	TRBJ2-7	TGTGCCAGCTCACCAGTGATAAACATGTACACCTACGAGCAGTACTTC	CASSPVINMYTYEQYF
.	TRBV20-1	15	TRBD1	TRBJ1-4	TGCAGTGCTAGCGGACAGGGTCCCTATAATGAAAAACTGTTTTTT	CSASGQGPYNEKLFF
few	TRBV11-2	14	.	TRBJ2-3	TGTGCCAGCAGCTTCTCCCGGGACACAGATACGCAGTATTTT	CASSFSRDTDTQYF
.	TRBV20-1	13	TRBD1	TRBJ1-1	TGCAGTGCTAGAGGGGACAGCCGAGCTGAAGCTTTCTTT	CSARGDSRAEAFF
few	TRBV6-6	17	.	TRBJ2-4	TGTGCCAGCAGTACCCCCCGACTGAGCGAGGGACTAAACATTCAGTACTTC	CASSTPRLSEGLNIQYF
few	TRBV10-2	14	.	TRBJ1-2	TGCGCCAGCAGTGAGGCAGGATTGGTCTATGGCTACACCTTC	CASSEAGLVYGYTF
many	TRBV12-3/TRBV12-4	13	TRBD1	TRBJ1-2	TGTGCCAGCAGTTTCGGGACAGGGTATGGCTACACCTTC	CASSFGTGYGYTF
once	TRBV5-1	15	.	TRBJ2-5	TGCGCCAGCGGGTCGGGACGCGGGGCCCAAGAGACCCAGTACTTC	CASGSGRGAQETQYF
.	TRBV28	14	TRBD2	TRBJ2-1	TGTGCCAGCAGACTGGGGGGGGGTCACAATGAGCAGTTCTTC	CASRLGGGHNEQFF
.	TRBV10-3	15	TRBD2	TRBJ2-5	TGTGCCATCAGTGATACTAGCGGGGAGTCGGAGACCCAGTACTTC	CAISDTSGESETQYF
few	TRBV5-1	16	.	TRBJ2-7	TGCGCCAGCAGCCGGAATGCGGGGGACAGCCCCTACGAGCAGTACTTC	CASSRNAGDSPYEQYF
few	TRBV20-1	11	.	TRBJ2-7	TGCAGTGCCCTGCTAGCCTACGAGCAGTACTTC	CSALLAYEQYF
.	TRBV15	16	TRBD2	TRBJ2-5	TGTGCCACCAGCAGAGATTCAACTAGCGGGGGAGAGACCCAGTACTTC	CATSRDSTSGGETQYF
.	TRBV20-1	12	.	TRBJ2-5	TGCAGTGCTACAGGGGCCCTGGGGGACCAGTACTTC	CSATGALGDQYF
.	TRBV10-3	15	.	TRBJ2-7	TGTGCCATCAGTGGGCGGGACCGTAGCTCCTACGAGCAGTACTTC	CAISGRDRSSYEQYF
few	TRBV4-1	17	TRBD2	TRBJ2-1	TGCGCCAGCAGCCAATACATAGCGGGGCCTACCTACAATGAGCAGTTCTTC	CASSQYIAGPTYNEQFF
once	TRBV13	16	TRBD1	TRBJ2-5	TGTGCCAGCAGCTCCCTGCGACAGGGGGAGGAAGAGACCCAGTACTTC	CASSSLRQGEEETQYF
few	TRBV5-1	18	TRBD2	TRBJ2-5	TGCGCCAGCAGTCGGTCGGTAACTAGCGGGCCCACCCAAGAGACCCAGTACTTC	CASSRSVTSGPTQETQYF
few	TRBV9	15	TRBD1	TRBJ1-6	TGTGCCAGCAGCGGGGGGGACAGGGGGCGATCACCCCTCCACTTT	CASSGGDRGRSPLHF
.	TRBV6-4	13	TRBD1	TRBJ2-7	TGTGCCAGCAGTGAGGACAGGGCGAGCGAGCAGTACTTC	CASSEDRASEQYF
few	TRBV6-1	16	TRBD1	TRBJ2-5	TGTGCCAGCAGTGAAGCATTGGGACAGGGGGTGGAGACCCAGTACTTC	CASSEALGQGVETQYF